This entry concerns a single T cell receptor (beta chain). This sample is part of a study of CXCR3-negative and CXCR3-positive naive CD8 T cells. The libraries of TRB cDNA were constructed through 5' RACE using UMI labels. TCRdb reanalyzed the 5' RACE reads, giving one entry per CDR3 protein sequence and no DNA. This sample's table has over 100,000 distinct CDR3 sequences. Subsets of CD8+ T cells were each sorted in triplicate at some 300,000 cells apiece. CDR3 length equals 14 residues. Germline CDR1 DFQATT, CDR2 SNEGSKA (reference sequence). The TCR sequence derives from a human donor in good health. Some clones in this sample may be carry-over from other donors' samples. The sequencing input was naive CXCR3- CD8+ T cells from blood. Documented subset: CD45RO-CCR7+CD27+CD95- naive CD8+ T cells lacking CXCR3 (TNR3-). This chain joins TRBV20-1 and TRBJ2-2. CDR3 in amino acids: CSAEDTPNTGELFF.